These T cell receptor beta chains were read from a single sample in a study of metastatic and nonmetastatic thyroid tumors. TCRdb re-analyzed the PCR reads using MiXCR. The sample yields over 25,000 clones, roughly 17% seen once. Sequencing was done on a sample of blood. The source of these receptors is a female donor with papillary thyroid cancer or a benign thyroid nodule (not recorded which). Some clones in this sample may be carry-over from other donors' samples. The CDR3 runs from the conserved cysteine through the conserved F or W. Each record gives: D gene, clone size, V gene, J gene, CDR3 DNA, CDR3 protein. D genes are given only for firm matches. Not every row has a clone size; where given, it reads once, few, many or a size class.

d_call: -; clone_size: few; v_call: TRBV27; j_call: TRBJ1-5; cdr3_nt: TGTGCCAGCAGTGGTGAGAAGAATCAGCCCCAGCATTTT; cdr3_aa: CASSGEKNQPQHF
d_call: -; clone_size: many; v_call: TRBV28; j_call: TRBJ2-2; cdr3_nt: TGTGCCAGCGGAGGGGGCGCCGGCGGGGAGCTGTTTTTT; cdr3_aa: CASGGGAGGELFF
d_call: TRBD1; clone_size: many; v_call: TRBV5-6; j_call: TRBJ1-2; cdr3_nt: TGTGCCAGCAGCTCGGACAGGGGGAACTATGGCTACACCTTC; cdr3_aa: CASSSDRGNYGYTF
d_call: -; clone_size: many; v_call: TRBV20-1; j_call: TRBJ2-1; cdr3_nt: TGCAGTGCTAGACCCTTGGAGAGGCAGTTCTTC; cdr3_aa: CSARPLERQFF
d_call: TRBD2; clone_size: medium-sized; v_call: TRBV5-1; j_call: TRBJ2-6; cdr3_nt: TGCGCCAGCCAATATAGCGGGAGTTTCTCTGGGGCCAACGTCCTGACTTTC; cdr3_aa: CASQYSGSFSGANVLTF
d_call: -; clone_size: -; v_call: TRBV20-1; j_call: TRBJ1-1; cdr3_nt: TGCAGTGCTCTCGGGACCCCGAACACTGAAGCTTTCTTT; cdr3_aa: CSALGTPNTEAFF
d_call: TRBD2; clone_size: many; v_call: TRBV6-6; j_call: TRBJ2-3; cdr3_nt: TGTGCCAGCAGTTACTCGGCGACTAGCGCAGGAAATACGCAGTATTTT; cdr3_aa: CASSYSATSAGNTQYF
d_call: -; clone_size: medium-sized; v_call: TRBV6-1; j_call: TRBJ1-1; cdr3_nt: TGTGCCAGCAGACGGACAACGATGAACACTGAAGCTTTCTTT; cdr3_aa: CASRRTTMNTEAFF
d_call: TRBD2; clone_size: few; v_call: TRBV29-1; j_call: TRBJ2-1; cdr3_nt: TGCAGCGCCGAGGGGACTAGCGGTTTCCCGGAGCAGTTCTTC; cdr3_aa: CSAEGTSGFPEQFF
d_call: -; clone_size: many; v_call: TRBV12-5; j_call: TRBJ2-1; cdr3_nt: TGTGCTAGTGGTTTGGTAAGGGCTAGTTACAATGAGCAGTTCTTC; cdr3_aa: CASGLVRASYNEQFF
d_call: TRBD1; clone_size: -; v_call: TRBV6-1; j_call: TRBJ2-3; cdr3_nt: TGTGCCAGCAGTGAAGAACAGGGGACCGGTTTCTCAGATACTCAGTATTTT; cdr3_aa: CASSEEQGTGFSDTQYF
d_call: TRBD1; clone_size: many; v_call: TRBV7-9; j_call: TRBJ2-7; cdr3_nt: TGTGCCAGCAGCAGCCGGGACAGGGGGCCCGAGCAGTACTTC; cdr3_aa: CASSSRDRGPEQYF
d_call: -; clone_size: many; v_call: TRBV6-6; j_call: TRBJ1-1; cdr3_nt: TGTGCCAGCAGTTATTCAGAGAACACTGAAGCTTTCTTT; cdr3_aa: CASSYSENTEAFF
d_call: TRBD1; clone_size: few; v_call: TRBV6-1; j_call: TRBJ1-3; cdr3_nt: TGTGCCAGCAGTATTGGACAGGGACTTGCTGGAAACACCATATATTTT; cdr3_aa: CASSIGQGLAGNTIYF
d_call: -; clone_size: -; v_call: TRBV20-1; j_call: TRBJ1-1; cdr3_nt: TGCAGTGCCCCCCAGCGGCACATGAACACTGAAGCTTTCTTT; cdr3_aa: CSAPQRHMNTEAFF